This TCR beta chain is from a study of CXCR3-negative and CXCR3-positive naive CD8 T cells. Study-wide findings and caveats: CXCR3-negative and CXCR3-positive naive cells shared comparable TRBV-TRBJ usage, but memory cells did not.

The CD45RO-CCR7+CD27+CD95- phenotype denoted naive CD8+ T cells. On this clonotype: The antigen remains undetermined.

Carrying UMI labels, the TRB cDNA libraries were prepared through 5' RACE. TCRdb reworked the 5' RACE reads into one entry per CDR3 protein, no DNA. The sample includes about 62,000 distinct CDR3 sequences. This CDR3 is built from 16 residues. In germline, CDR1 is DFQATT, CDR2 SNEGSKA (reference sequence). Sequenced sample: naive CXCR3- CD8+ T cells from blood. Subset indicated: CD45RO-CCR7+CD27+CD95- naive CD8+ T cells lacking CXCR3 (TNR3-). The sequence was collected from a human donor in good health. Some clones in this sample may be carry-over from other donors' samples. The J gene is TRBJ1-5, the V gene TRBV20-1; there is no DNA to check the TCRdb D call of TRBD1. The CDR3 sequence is CSAREGVGYSNQPQHF.